These 22 T cell receptor beta chains originate from one sample sequenced in a study of graft-versus-host responses after intestinal transplantation. Data came from immunoSEQ multiplex PCR; TCRdb stores just in-frame clones and leaves some out. In the table there are 15,000 or so clones, approximately 96% of which are singletons. Sequences were derived from PBMCs, sampled 9 days after transplant. These receptors originate from a human patient who received an intestinal transplant, so some T cells may come from the graft donor.

CDR3 sequence (DNA): TGTGCTAGTGCGAGCGGCTATGGGACTAGCACAGATACGCAGTATTTT. Translated: CASASGYGTSTDTQYF. The chain combines TRBV12-5 with TRBJ2-3; D perhaps matches TRBD2 (6 bases). Trimming left V 7 bases short and J 0 bases short, with 17 bases between. Germline CDR1 is LGHNT and CDR2 is FRNRAP. The CDR3 consists of 16 residues.

The chain carries TRBV6-6 and TRBJ2-7, with D hard to call. Trimming removed 7 bases from V and 2 bases from J, with 12 bases in between. Germline V gene lookup returns CDR1 MNHNY and CDR2 SVGAGI (reference sequence). The CDR3 length is 13 residues. CDR3 protein: CASTPYPAYEQYF. In nucleotides, the CDR3 is TGTGCCAGCACCCCCTATCCGGCCTACGAGCAGTACTTC.

The J gene is TRBJ2-1, the V gene TRBV21-1; the listed D gene, TRBD2, was not tested against the DNA. TRBV21-1 is listed as a pseudogene. The CDR3 extends over 19 amino acids. CDR3 residues: CASSNSCPVREGRGNEQFF. The CDR3 nucleotides read TGTGCCAGCAGCAATTCCTGCCCCGTACGGGAGGGCCGGGGCAATGAGCAGTTCTTC.

The chain recombines TRBV27 with TRBJ2-7; D uncertain. CDR1 and CDR2 from the germline V gene are MNHEY and SMNVEV (reference sequence). This CDR3 has 15 amino acids. Between the trimmed V and J ends, which lost 5 bases and 5 bases, there was a span of 19 bases. The CDR3 protein is CASSLSLIRTHEQYF. As DNA, the CDR3 is TGTGCCAGCAGTCTCTCCCTCATTCGTACCCACGAGCAGTACTTC.

Concerning this clone: The junction departs from germline at one end; a sequencing error may be responsible. The chain uses TRBV7-9 and TRBJ2-1, with 7 nucleotides matching TRBD2. CDR3 size: 14 residues. CDR1 is SEHNR, CDR2 FQNEAQ, per germline (reference sequence). The chain's CDR3 is CASSLAAGYNEQFF. CDR3 sequence (DNA): TGTGCCAGCAGCCTAGCGGCAGGCTACAATGAGCAGTTCTTC.

On this clone itself: One end of the junction is discordant with germline, which a read error may explain. The same CDR3 also results from other DNA sequences found in this sample. The chain uses TRBV27 and TRBJ2-3; 8 bases line up with TRBD2. The CDR3 loop spans 15 amino acids. The germline V gene encodes CDR1 MNHEY and CDR2 SMNVEV (reference sequence). DNA of the CDR3: TGTGCCAGCAGTCCCATTCAGCGGGAGATAGATACGCAATATTTT. It yields the protein CASSPIQREIDTQYF.

The chain joins TRBV7-6 to TRBJ2-1; D gene unclear. V lost 1 base to trimming and J lost 7 bases, with 8 bases between them. Germline V lookup: CDR1 SGHVS, CDR2 FNYEAQ. This CDR3 contains 13 residues. Written as DNA, the CDR3 is TGTGCCAGCAGCTTAGACCTTTGGAATGAGCAGTTCTTC. As protein: CASSLDLWNEQFF.

CDR3 in DNA: TGTGCCAGTAGTATCGGCAGCCTGAACACTGAAGCTTTCTTT. Residues: CASSIGSLNTEAFF. The chain employs TRBV19 and TRBJ1-1, with D hard to call. Per germline, CDR1 LNHDA and CDR2 SQIVND (reference sequence). This CDR3 has 14 amino acids. The germline V and J ends were trimmed by 3 bases and 0 bases, with 8 bases remaining between them.

The chain joins TRBV28 to TRBJ1-5; weak D call: TRBD1 (6 bases). CDR1 is MDHEN, CDR2 SYDVKM, per germline. V dropped 8 bases and J dropped 6 bases, with 20 bases sitting between them. The length of the CDR3 is 15 residues. The CDR3 region is CASGIQGVGGQPQHF. The CDR3 DNA reads TGTGCCAGCGGCATACAGGGAGTAGGCGGTCAGCCCCAGCATTTT.

The chain uses TRBV29-1 and TRBJ2-1; the D is unclear. V was cut by 5 bases and J by 2 bases, with 13 bases left in between. This CDR3 contains 14 residues. Germline-derived CDR1 and CDR2 are SQVTM and ANQGSEA. The CDR3 region is CSVPSPPAYNEQFF. The CDR3 DNA is TGCAGCGTTCCCTCCCCGCCGGCCTACAATGAGCAGTTCTTC.

This rearrangement joins TRBV2 to TRBJ2-1, with a weak D call TRBD2 (6 bases). CDR1 is SNHLY, CDR2 FYNNEI, per germline. Trimming cost V 8 bases and J 4 bases, with 12 bases left between them. The CDR3 sequence is 13 residues long. The CDR3 sequence is CASGRLVYNEQFF. The CDR3 DNA reads as TGTGCCAGCGGGCGACTAGTATACAATGAGCAGTTCTTC. The full variable domain, in which reference TRBV2 and TRBJ2-1 provide the parts outside the CDR3, is EPEVTQTPSHQVTQMGQEVILRCVPISNHLYFYWYRQILGQKVEFLVSFYNNEISEKSEIFDDQFSVERPDGSNFTLKIRSTKLEDSAMYFCASGRLVYNEQFFGPGTRLTVL.

CDR3 amino acids: CASSPHAGANQPQHF. The DNA for the CDR3 is TGTGCCAGCAGCCCCCACGCGGGAGCCAATCAGCCCCAGCATTTT. This chain joins TRBV7-6 and TRBJ1-5, with unresolved D. The CDR3 is 15 residues long. Germline lookup yields CDR1 SGHVS and CDR2 FNYEAQ. V dropped 5 bases and J dropped 3 bases, with 14 bases sitting between them.

This sequence joins TRBV2 and TRBJ2-1; D uncertain. CDR1 and CDR2 from the germline V gene are SNHLY and FYNNEI. The CDR3 sequence is 13 residues long. V shed 4 bases and J shed 5 bases, with 9 bases lying between them. The CDR3 here is CASSASANNEQFF. The CDR3 DNA is TGTGCCAGCAGTGCCTCAGCTAACAATGAGCAGTTCTTC.

The chain combines TRBV29-1 with TRBJ2-7, with no clear D. The CDR3 contains 13 residues. Per the germline V gene, CDR1 is SQVTM and CDR2 is ANQGSEA. The V end was cut by 7 bases, the J end by 0 bases, with 13 bases between. The CDR3 DNA follows: TGCAGCGCCACGACCGCCGACTCCTACGAGCAGTACTTC. Translating gives CSATTADSYEQYF.

There are a few counts of this clone. The gene calls are TRBV4-1 and TRBJ1-2; D is unclear. The CDR3 is 14 residues long. Germline CDR1 MGHRA, CDR2 YSYEKL. Between the trimmed V and J ends, which lost 0 bases and 8 bases, there was a span of 13 bases. The CDR3 here is CASSQDYGSVGYTF. As DNA, the CDR3 is TGCGCCAGCAGCCAAGATTACGGGAGCGTGGGCTACACCTTC.

This rearrangement joins TRBV2 to TRBJ1-1; D is undetermined. The CDR3 length is 15 residues. CDR1 is SNHLY, CDR2 FYNNEI, per germline. V was clipped by 6 bases and J by 3 bases, with 17 bases between them. Written as DNA, the CDR3 is TGTGCCAGCAGCAAGGCCGGGCTCTGGGACACTGAAGCTTTCTTT. Protein sequence: CASSKAGLWDTEAFF.

The rearrangement uses TRBV5-1 and TRBJ2-7, with 12 bases lining up with TRBD1. The ends lost 10 bases at V and 7 bases at J; junction bases unmatched: 18. This CDR3 has 16 amino acids. Germline values: CDR1 SGHRS, CDR2 YFSETQ. DNA of the CDR3: TGCGCCTGCTCCCGGGGACAGGGGGCGCTGGAAGGAGAGCAGTACTTC. Residues: CACSRGQGALEGEQYF.

Points on this clone: At one end, the junction sequence differs from germline, possibly due to a read error. J is TRBJ2-7 and V is TRBV7-7, with 11 nucleotides matching TRBD2. Germline values: CDR1 SSHAT, CDR2 FNYEAQ (reference sequence). This CDR3 has 14 residues. The chain's CDR3 is CASSPGLAAYEQYF. The CDR3 DNA reads as TGTGCTAGCAGCCCGGGACTAGCGGCTTACGAGCAGTACTTC.

This clone was seen just once. This chain links TRBV11-2 with TRBJ2-3, with D maybe TRBD2 (5 bases). This CDR3 comprises 12 residues. CDR1 is SGHAT, CDR2 FQNNGV, per germline. V lost 5 bases, J lost 10 bases, and 13 bases lay in between. The CDR3 loop is CASSPLGIPQYF. The CDR3 DNA follows: TGTGCCAGCAGCCCACTAGGTATCCCGCAGTATTTT.

The gene calls are TRBV29-1 and TRBJ1-2; a weak D match, TRBD1 (6 bases). Germline CDR1 reads SQVTM; CDR2 reads ANQGSEA. CDR3 length: 13 residues. Trimming took off 4 bases at V and 8 bases at J, with 17 bases between the two ends. DNA of the CDR3: TGCAGCGTTGCCCCGACAGGATCGTTAGGCTACACCTTC. Translation: CSVAPTGSLGYTF.

The chain employs TRBV6-9 and TRBJ2-7; TRBD1 is a possible D gene (6 bases). Deletions cut 6 bases from V and 5 bases from J, with 11 bases between. CDR3 length equals 12 residues. CDR1 is MNHGY and CDR2 is SVAAGI in the germline V gene. The CDR3 sequence is CASSSQGHEQYF. The CDR3 nucleotides are TGTGCCAGCAGCTCACAGGGTCACGAGCAGTACTTC.

J is TRBJ2-7 and V is TRBV27; D is ambiguous. Germline V gives CDR1 MNHEY, CDR2 SMNVEV (reference sequence). V dropped 3 bases and J dropped 0 bases, with 21 bases sitting between them. The CDR3 consists of 18 residues. CDR3 sequence reads: CASSFGPDEVPSSYEQYF. The CDR3 nucleotides read TGTGCCAGCAGTTTCGGCCCTGACGAGGTCCCCTCCTCCTACGAGCAGTACTTC.